This passage covers 13 T cell receptor beta chains from one sample sequenced in a study of cytomegalovirus exposure and HLA in healthy donors. Amplification used 60 Vbeta primers and 13 Jbeta primers. TCRdb keeps only in-frame clones here, not all; method: immunoSEQ multiplex PCR. Among around 140,000 clones listed, approximately 63% were seen once. The sequencing sample was made of PBMCs. The receptor source for this set is a woman in her sixties in good health and CMV-seropositive.

This clone has just one count. The rearrangement links TRBV15 to TRBJ1-1; D might be TRBD1 (6 bases). Germline V gene data show CDR1 as LNHNV and CDR2 as YYDKDF (reference sequence). This CDR3 spans 13 amino acids. Trimming shortened V by 8 bases and J by 6 bases, and 16 bases separated the two germline ends. The CDR3 sequence: CATRGGGAAEAFF. CDR3 DNA sequence: TGTGCCACCCGGGGCGGGGGGGCGGCTGAAGCTTTCTTT.

The chain uses TRBV7-3 and TRBJ2-7; 8 nucleotides match TRBD1. This CDR3 contains 15 residues. V lost 5 bases, J lost 2 bases, and 8 bases stayed unmatched. Germline-derived CDR1 and CDR2 are SGHTA and FQGTGA. This chain's CDR3 is CASSLRTGSPYEQYF. The CDR3 nucleotides are TGTGCCAGCAGCCTCCGGACAGGGAGTCCCTACGAGCAGTACTTC.

V gene TRBV9 combines with J gene TRBJ1-1, with a weak D call TRBD1 (5 bases). The CDR3 runs to 14 residues. Germline V gene data show CDR1 as SGDLS and CDR2 as YYNGEE. V was clipped by 0 bases and J by 8 bases, with 14 bases between them. The CDR3, as DNA: TGTGCCAGCAGCGTAGACGGACATGCAGTAGAAGCTTTCTTT. This sequence encodes CASSVDGHAVEAFF.

The CDR3 DNA is TGTGCCAGCAGTCCGACAGGGATGGGGGGATCCTATGGCTACACCTTC. As protein: CASSPTGMGGSYGYTF. This chain connects TRBV27 to TRBJ1-2; 7 nucleotides align to TRBD1. Losses at the gene ends were 5 bases for V and 4 bases for J; bases not matched to a gene: 13. Germline CDR1 MNHEY, CDR2 SMNVEV (reference sequence). The CDR3 is made up of 16 amino acids.

The V and J genes are TRBV4-1 and TRBJ1-4; 7 bases are a match to TRBD1. The CDR3 extends over 16 amino acids. Germline CDR1 reads MGHRA; CDR2 reads YSYEKL. The J segment lost 3 bases and the V segment lost 0 bases, leaving 4 bases of the junction unmatched. The CDR3 DNA reads as TGCGCCAGCAGCCAAGATCCCGGGACAGCTAATGAAAAACTGTTTTTT. The encoded protein is CASSQDPGTANEKLFF.

This clone was counted at least ten times. The chain couples TRBV6-5 to TRBJ1-2; 10 bases fit TRBD1. The CDR3 extends over 13 amino acids. V trimming: 10 bases; J trimming: 2 bases; junction bases outside the gene matches: 4. Germline values: CDR1 MNHEY, CDR2 SVGAGI. CDR3 sequence reads: CAIGQGENYGYTF. CDR3 nucleotides: TGTGCCATCGGACAGGGGGAGAACTATGGCTACACCTTC.

The genes are TRBV2 and TRBJ1-2; D is perhaps TRBD1 (6 bases). Per germline, CDR1 SNHLY and CDR2 FYNNEI. V was clipped by 2 bases and J by 1 base, with 11 bases between them. The CDR3 loop spans 15 amino acids. The CDR3 is CASSERNRVNYGYTF. In DNA, the CDR3 is TGTGCCAGCAGTGAACGGAACAGGGTTAACTATGGCTACACCTTC.

This chain links TRBV27 with TRBJ1-5; D may be TRBD1 (5 bases). V was trimmed by 2 bases and J by 3 bases, leaving 11 bases between them. The CDR3 runs 15 residues. The germline V gene encodes CDR1 MNHEY and CDR2 SMNVEV (reference sequence). The chain's CDR3 is CASSLSRATNQPQHF. Here the CDR3 DNA reads TGTGCCAGCAGTTTAAGCAGGGCTACCAATCAGCCCCAGCATTTT.

Only one count was recorded for this clone. V is TRBV7-3 and J is TRBJ1-1; D unclear. Germline CDR1 and CDR2: SGHTA and FQGTGA. This CDR3 comprises 13 residues. V lost 1 base, J lost 4 bases, and 7 bases lay in between. CDR3: CASSLKAGTEAFF. The CDR3 coding sequence is TGTGCCAGCAGCTTAAAAGCGGGCACTGAAGCTTTCTTT.

The chain uses TRBV5-1 and TRBJ1-1; 12 nucleotides line up with TRBD1. The germline V gene encodes CDR1 SGHRS and CDR2 YFSETQ. Trimming cost V 4 bases and J 7 bases; bases outside gene matches: 11. The CDR3 has 16 amino acids. CDR3 coding DNA: TGCGCCAGCAGCCCGGCCGGGACAGGGGGCGGGATTGAAGCTTTCTTT. Its translation: CASSPAGTGGGIEAFF.

This clone was seen more than once but under ten times. The rearrangement joins TRBV7-9 to TRBJ1-3; possibly TRBD1 for D (6 bases). V shed 5 bases and J shed 0 bases, with 11 bases lying between them. The CDR3 spans 15 residues. Germline CDR1 SEHNR, CDR2 FQNEAQ (reference sequence). The CDR3 DNA sequence: TGTGCCAGCAGCAACAGGGAACACTCTGGAAACACCATATATTTT. Its translation is CASSNREHSGNTIYF.

The rearrangement uses TRBV11-2 and TRBJ1-1, with D tentatively TRBD1 (6 bases). The CDR3 extends over 14 amino acids. V lost 8 bases to trimming and J lost 5 bases, with 18 bases between them. The germline V gene has CDR1 SGHAT and CDR2 FQNNGV. Here the CDR3 reads CASSQVEGGTEAFF. For the CDR3, the DNA is TGTGCCAGCTCCCAAGTGGAGGGGGGGACTGAAGCTTTCTTT. The variable domain in full, completed from reference TRBV11-2 and TRBJ1-1, reads EAGVAQSPRYKIIEKRQSVAFWCNPISGHATLYWYQQILGQGPKLLIQFQNNGVVDDSQLPKDRFSAERLKGVDSTLKIQPAKLEDSAVYLCASSQVEGGTEAFFGQGTRLTVV.

J is TRBJ2-5 and V is TRBV5-1, with unresolved D. The germline V gene encodes CDR1 SGHRS and CDR2 YFSETQ. V gave up 0 bases and J gave up 5 bases, with 8 bases separating them. CDR3 length: 13 residues. DNA of the CDR3: TGCGCCAGCAGCTTGGTACTACGCGAGACCCAGTACTTC. Translated: CASSLVLRETQYF.